The 8 T cell receptor beta chains below all came from one sample that was sequenced in a study of cytomegalovirus exposure and HLA in healthy donors. PCR amplification relied on 60 Vbeta primers (plus 13 Jbeta primers). Method: immunoSEQ multiplex PCR; TCRdb's copy keeps in-frame clones and lacks some. The table has over 150,000 clones, under 85% seen once. Sequencing was performed on PBMCs. The origin of the receptors is a man aged 18 to 30 in good health and CMV-seronegative.

J is TRBJ2-2 and V is TRBV5-4; D call uncertain. This CDR3 spans 14 amino acids. Deletions cut 2 bases from V and 2 bases from J, with 7 bases between. CDR1 is SGHNT, CDR2 YYREEE, per germline (reference sequence). The CDR3 loop reads CASSFGENTGELFF. In DNA form, the CDR3 reads TGTGCCAGCAGCTTCGGAGAAAACACCGGGGAGCTGTTTTTT.

The chain has TRBV6-5 and TRBJ2-4; D is unresolved. The V end was cut by 5 bases, the J end by 0 bases, with 8 bases between. Germline V gene sequence: CDR1 MNHEY, CDR2 SVGAGI. The CDR3 is 14 amino acids. CDR3 sequence: CASSPLLAKNIQYF. The DNA for the CDR3 is TGTGCCAGCAGTCCACTATTAGCCAAAAACATTCAGTACTTC.

This clone was seen more than once but under ten times. A read error may produce the germline difference seen at one junction end. The rearrangement links TRBV5-6 to TRBJ2-7, with 13 bases lining up with TRBD2. This CDR3 is 14 amino acids long. The germline V gene encodes CDR1 SGHDT and CDR2 YYEEEE. Here the CDR3 reads CASSPTGTSGILRF. For the CDR3, the DNA is TGTGCCAGCAGCCCCACCGGGACTAGCGGGATCCTGAGGTTC.

The V call is TRBV28, the J call TRBJ2-3; 7 positions match TRBD2. CDR3 length: 14 amino acids. J lost 4 bases, V lost 4 bases, and 5 bases had no gene match. Germline loops: CDR1 MDHEN, CDR2 SYDVKM. CDR3 loop: CASSSGTIADTQYF. Here the CDR3 DNA reads TGTGCCAGCAGTTCCGGGACTATCGCAGATACGCAGTATTTT.

The chain couples TRBV19 to TRBJ2-1; weak D call: TRBD2 (5 bases). The V end lost 4 bases, the J end lost 5 bases, and 21 bases lay between the germline ends. The CDR3 loop spans 17 amino acids. Germline CDR1 LNHDA, CDR2 SQIVND (reference sequence). The CDR3 loop is CASSNGVGLPVNNEQFF. The CDR3 DNA sequence: TGTGCCAGTAGTAACGGGGTCGGACTGCCGGTTAACAATGAGCAGTTCTTC.

CDR3 nucleotides: TGTGCCAGCAACAACAGGGGTGGCGGGGAGCTGTTTTTT. It translates to CASNNRGGGELFF. The V call is TRBV11-2, the J call TRBJ2-2; TRBD1 matches 7 bases. The CDR3 spans 13 residues. V lost 7 bases, J lost 7 bases, and 6 bases stayed unmatched. Germline assignment: CDR1 SGHAT and CDR2 FQNNGV.

CDR3 sequence: CASSQEDTGNTEAFF. In nucleotides, the CDR3 is TGCGCCAGCAGCCAAGAGGATACAGGGAATACTGAAGCTTTCTTT. This chain joins TRBV4-1 and TRBJ1-1, with D possibly matching TRBD1 (6 bases). V was trimmed by 0 bases and J by 5 bases, leaving 13 bases between them. CDR1 and CDR2 from the germline V gene are MGHRA and YSYEKL. The CDR3 consists of 15 residues.

The chain links TRBV7-9 to TRBJ1-4, with 11 bases lining up with TRBD1. Germline lookup yields CDR1 SEHNR and CDR2 FQNEAQ (reference sequence). The junction had 5 bases not matched to a gene; V was cut back by 0 bases and J by 2 bases. The CDR3 totals 18 residues. The CDR3 is CASSLAPGTGGTNEKLFF. DNA of the CDR3: TGTGCCAGCAGCTTAGCCCCCGGGACAGGGGGGACTAATGAAAAACTGTTTTTT.